This T cell receptor (beta chain) was captured by sequencing in a study of blood T cells in healthy people across ages. For the study at large: The template switching approach captured approximately one barcoded beta molecule for every two T cells. Study-wide results and caveats: Shifts in expanded clonotypes may have been confounded by donor CMV status, which was unknown. More naive CD4+ cells and higher diversity were found in long-lived than in aged donors.

A second PCR, run for about 7 to 11 cycles, used a sample-barcoded 5' primer plus a J-beta primer mix. TCRdb passed the 5' RACE reads through MiXCR, listing each CDR3 protein once. Of approximately 800,000 distinct CDR3 sequences in the sample, 60% to 80% were seen once. From germline, CDR1 is MNHEY and CDR2 SVGAGI. The CDR3 contains 14 residues. Details on this clonotype: The target antigen is unknown.

Input material: blood. The receptor was derived from a man aged 25 to 40 in good health. The chain joins TRBV6-5 to TRBJ2-7; D tentatively reads TRBD1 or TRBD2 (5 bases each). With the DNA end fitting TRBJ2-5 better, the J assignment may be wrong. The CDR3 bases are TGTGCCAGCAGCCAGGTAGAGGGGCAGTTGACCCAGTACTTC. The encoded protein is CASSQVEGQLTQYF.